The 9 T cell receptor beta chains reported below all come from one sample, sequenced in a study of cytomegalovirus exposure and HLA in healthy donors. The study ran its PCR with 60 Vbeta and 13 Jbeta primers. Only in-frame clones appear in the TCRdb table, and some are missing; sequencing was by immunoSEQ multiplex PCR. Here the sample spans over 130,000 clones, about 61% being singletons. Specimen: PBMCs. The receptors shown here come from a male donor in good health and CMV-seronegative.

This chain connects TRBV5-1 to TRBJ1-2; weak D call: TRBD1 (6 bases). Germline CDR1 is SGHRS and CDR2 is YFSETQ. The CDR3 is 13 amino acids. V was cut by 3 bases and J by 8 bases, with 14 bases left in between. CDR3 nucleotides: TGCGCCAGCAGCTCGGGACAAGGACAGGGCTACACCTTC. Translated, it gives CASSSGQGQGYTF. Looking up the rest from reference TRBV5-1 and TRBJ1-2 gives the full variable domain: KAGVTQTPRYLIKTRGQQVTLSCSPISGHRSVSWYQQTPGQGLQFLFEYFSETQRNKGNFPGRFSGRQFSNSRSEMNVSTLELGDSALYLCASSSGQGQGYTFGSGTRLTVV.

The rearrangement uses TRBV7-9 and TRBJ1-1, with no clear D. This CDR3 spans 13 amino acids. Trimming cost V 2 bases and J 5 bases, with 9 bases left between them. In germline, CDR1 is SEHNR, CDR2 FQNEAQ (reference sequence). For the CDR3, the DNA is TGTGCCAGCAGCTTAAGTCGGGGAACTGAAGCTTTCTTT. The encoded protein is CASSLSRGTEAFF.

This clone was observed a few times. This chain links TRBV7-8 with TRBJ2-5; D is undetermined. The last part of the DNA fits TRBJ2-7 better; the J call may be wrong. This CDR3 has 13 amino acids. Germline V gene sequence: CDR1 SGHVS, CDR2 FQNEAQ. The CDR3 nucleotides are TGTGCCAGCAGCTTATATCAAGACTACGAGCAGTACTTC. Translating gives CASSLYQDYEQYF.

The chain joins TRBV6-1 to TRBJ2-3; 8 bases fit TRBD1. V shed 4 bases, J shed 7 bases, and the junction held 13 bases outside the gene matches. This CDR3 region has 16 residues. Germline V lookup: CDR1 MNHNS, CDR2 SASEGT. The CDR3 protein is CASSALTGARTNTQYF. The CDR3 DNA follows: TGTGCCAGCAGTGCACTGACAGGGGCCCGGACTAATACGCAGTATTTT.

This chain connects TRBV7-9 to TRBJ2-5; the D is unclear. This CDR3 comprises 12 residues. Per the germline V gene, CDR1 is SEHNR and CDR2 is FQNEAQ (reference sequence). V was clipped by 3 bases and J by 5 bases, with 7 bases between them. The DNA for the CDR3 is TGTGCCAGCAGCTTTTTATTCGAGACCCAGTACTTC. As protein: CASSFLFETQYF. Filled out from reference TRBV7-9 and TRBJ2-5, the complete variable domain reads DTGVSQNPRHKITKRGQNVTFRCDPISEHNRLYWYRQTLGQGPEFLTYFQNEAQLEKSRLLSDRFSAERPKGSFSTLEIQRTEQGDSAMYLCASSFLFETQYFGPGTRLLVL.

V and J are TRBV19 and TRBJ1-2; 7 bases are shared with TRBD1. V trimming: 6 bases; J trimming: 6 bases; junction bases outside the gene matches: 10. The CDR3 spans 14 residues. Germline loops: CDR1 LNHDA, CDR2 SQIVND (reference sequence). The CDR3 loop is CASRNDRVPDGYTF. The CDR3, as DNA: TGTGCCAGTAGAAACGACAGGGTTCCTGATGGCTACACCTTC.

This clone has more than one count but fewer than ten. The gene calls are TRBV27 and TRBJ1-6; D is uncertain. V gave up 1 base and J gave up 10 bases, with 8 bases separating them. CDR3 length: 13 amino acids. Germline V gene lookup returns CDR1 MNHEY and CDR2 SMNVEV (reference sequence). The CDR3 nucleotides read TGTGCCAGCAGTTTATACGGTAACTCACCCCTCCACTTT. Translated, it gives CASSLYGNSPLHF.

This clone was picked up a small number of times. V and J are TRBV4-3 and TRBJ2-7, with a possible D match to TRBD1 (6 bases). The CDR3 sequence is 13 residues long. CDR1 and CDR2 (germline): LGHNA, YSLEER. V lost 0 bases and J lost 4, with 7 bases in between. In nucleotides, the CDR3 is TGCGCCAGCAGCCAAGATCAGGGGTACGAGCAGTACTTC. It is translated as CASSQDQGYEQYF.

V gene TRBV6-5 combines with J gene TRBJ2-4; TRBD1 matches 7 bases. Germline assignment: CDR1 MNHEY and CDR2 SVGAGI. This CDR3 region has 13 residues. With 2 bases clipped from V and 5 bases from J, the junction kept 0 bases outside the gene matches. CDR3 protein: CASSYGTENIQYF. The DNA of the CDR3 is TGTGCCAGCAGTTACGGGACAGAAAACATTCAGTACTTC.